This TCR beta chain stems from a study of blood T cell repertoires in COVID-19. This clone came up a few times. TCRdb keeps only in-frame clones here, not all; method: immunoSEQ multiplex PCR. The data contain some 74,000 clones, around 86% of them singletons. This CDR3 has 15 residues. V dropped 1 base and J dropped 4 bases, with 14 bases sitting between them. CDR1 is SGHTA and CDR2 is FQGNSA in the germline V gene. Sequencing was performed on peripheral blood. This TCR came from a middle-aged man with active COVID-19. J is TRBJ2-7 and V is TRBV7-2, with D tentatively TRBD2 (6 bases). The CDR3 nucleotides read TGTGCCAGCAGCTTAGGGAGTAGCGGCGCGTACGAGCAGTACTTC. Its protein product is CASSLGSSGAYEQYF.